This T cell receptor beta chain was documented in a study of T cell changes during pregnancy in multiple sclerosis. Germline V gene sequence: CDR1 SGHTA, CDR2 FQGNSA. Trimming removed 1 base at V and 4 bases at J, with 11 bases between. The CDR3 is 15 residues long. Repertoires were generated with immunoSEQ multiplex PCR, while TCRdb's copy carries only in-frame clones and drops some. Of tens of thousands of clones listed, 89% are singletons. V and J are TRBV7-2 and TRBJ2-1; D not resolved. This receptor was taken from a female donor in good health, enrolled as a control in a pregnancy study. The sample was peripheral blood, taken in the first trimester of pregnancy. CDR3 sequence (DNA): TGTGCCAGCAGCTTAGATTTTTCCAGTTACAATGAGCAGTTCTTC. Translated: CASSLDFSSYNEQFF.